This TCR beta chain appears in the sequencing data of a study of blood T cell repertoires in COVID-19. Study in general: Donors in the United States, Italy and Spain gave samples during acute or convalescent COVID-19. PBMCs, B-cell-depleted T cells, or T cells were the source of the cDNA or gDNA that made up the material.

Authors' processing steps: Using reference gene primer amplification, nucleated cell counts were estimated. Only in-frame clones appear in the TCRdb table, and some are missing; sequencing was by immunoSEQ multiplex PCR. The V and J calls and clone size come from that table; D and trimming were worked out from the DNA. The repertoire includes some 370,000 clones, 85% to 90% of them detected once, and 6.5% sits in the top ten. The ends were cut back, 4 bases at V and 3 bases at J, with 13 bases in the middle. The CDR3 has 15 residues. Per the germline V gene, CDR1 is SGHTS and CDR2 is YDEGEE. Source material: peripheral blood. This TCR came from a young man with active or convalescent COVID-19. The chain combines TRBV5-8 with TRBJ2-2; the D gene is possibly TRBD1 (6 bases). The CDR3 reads CASSRGQLYTGELFF. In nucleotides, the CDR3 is TGTGCCAGCAGCCGAGGACAGCTGTACACCGGGGAGCTGTTTTTT.